This T cell receptor beta chain appears in the sequencing data of a study of human T cells and chemical hapten exposure (dated by TCRdb to the early 2020s). A note on the overall study: For sensitization, 2% DPC in acetone was applied to a roughly 2 cm by roughly 2 cm area of upper inner arm skin. The mostly female patient cohort included alopecia areata with under or over 50% scalp involvement, alopecia totalis and alopecia universalis. Blood for TCR sequencing was provided by twenty-nine alopecia patients at one to four time points (pre-sensitization, 2, 6 and 24 weeks). The study tracked peripheral blood TCR repertoire changes in vivo during primary and secondary sensitization to the hapten diphenylcyclopropenone (DPC) in alopecia patients. Patch testing on the upper back used Finn chambers containing 0.01% DPC, with scoring done after 6 days according to International Contact Dermatitis Research Group standards. Libraries were combined into a pool for sequencing, and differences in TCR yield between samples came mainly from small differences in library volumes within the pool. Blood samples were taken from patients before sensitization (week 0) and at 2, 6 and about 24 weeks after DPC sensitization. Throughout the roughly 24-week study period, patients were also given weekly therapeutic DPC doses on the scalp.

As concerns this clonotype: Its antigen specificity is not known. There are no base qualities to consult, and no much larger clone falls within one base.

The research as a whole found: No change with DPC sensitization was found in the number of TCRs above 1 in 1000 frequency, and no evidence of global repertoire structure alterations was found. All patients had alopecia, a presumed autoimmune disease, so their immune response might differ from that of healthy individuals. Expanded TCRs formed significantly more large CDR3 similarity clusters than pre-sensitization or healthy control sets, consistent with antigen-driven responses. Patch test score was positively correlated with the number of PT1 expanded TCRs, with significance at thresholds 8, 16 and 32 but not at 4. After repeated subsampling, the strength of the expansion versus patch-test correlation and the threshold at which it became significant changed.

Relative to germline, V is missing 5 bases and J is missing 4 bases, with 9 bases of the junction outside any gene match. From the germline V gene, CDR1 is SGHVS and CDR2 is FNYEAQ. The CDR3 sequence holds 16 residues, the cysteine and phenylalanine included. Only the CDR3 part of the read is kept: 48 bases, read in frame from the first base. Library preparation used RACE. Instrument on record: NextSeq 500. During library preparation, unique molecular identifiers were attached to individual cDNA molecules so that TCRs could be counted in a quantitative, reproducible way. From each blood RNA sample, both TCR alpha and TCR beta chains were sequenced. The paper's processing steps were these. Samples had a median of around 92,000 TCRs, with a range from 23,224 to 690,600. V, J and CDR3 annotation of the TCR reads was carried out using the Decombinator software suite. For PS versus PT1 abundance plots, all samples were subsampled to the same number of TCRs (28,000). TCRs were defined as expanded if absent before sensitization and observed at least eight times at the 2-week time point. TCRdb reran the public reads through fastp at Q25 and MiXCR, keeping productive beta chains. CDR3 protein duplicates are merged, each entry listing the most common genes and DNA. These V and J calls rely on TCRdb rather than the paper's analysis. The sample has 300,000 to 450,000 distinct CDR3 sequences on record, roughly 5.3% of them singletons. The ten largest clones take up just over 2.5% of the sample.

The sample's time point label, decoded: pre-sensitization, week 0. The treatment or condition label corresponds to: therapeutic diphenylcyclopropenone sensitization with weekly scalp DPC. At every patch-test visit, the blood draw took place before the patch test was put on. To be eligible, patients had to be aged 18 to 70, diagnosed with alopecia and judged suitable for DPC therapy, while pregnant patients were excluded. Total RNA was extracted from unfractionated whole blood that had been collected in Tempus Blood RNA tubes. The sample here was whole blood, taken in connection with sensitization to the hapten diphenylcyclopropenone (DPC). This clonotype was obtained from a woman aged 45-60 years with alopecia areata. Some clones in this sample may be carry-over from other donors' samples. This chain is built from TRBV7-6 and TRBJ2-1, with 9 junctional bases fitting TRBD1. This receptor has the CDR3 CASSITGGGPYNEQFF. The DNA sequence is TGTGCCAGCAGCATTACAGGGGGCGGACCGTACAATGAGCAGTTCTTC.